This TCR beta chain was captured by sequencing in a study of T-cell reconstitution after alpha-beta-depleted transplantation in children. This clonotype was found many times. This CDR3 region has 13 residues. Unmatched junction bases numbered 10, after V lost 5 bases and J lost 10 bases. The authors prepared the TCRbeta library with unique molecular identifiers. TCRdb ran MiXCR on the PCR reads and lists one entry per CDR3 protein. The data show some 340,000 distinct CDR3 sequences, with 9% to 12% seen just once and under 3% held by the top ten. This chain connects TRBV12-3 or TRBV12-4 to TRBJ2-7; 8 nucleotides match TRBD2. The sequence derives from a human donor who donated a stem cell graft to a child with acute lymphoblastic leukemia. The material was PBMCs from the stem cell graft donor, obtained from the stem cell graft. CDR3 coding DNA: TGTGCCAGCAGTCAGGGGACTAGTTCGTCCCAGTACTTC. Its protein product is CASSQGTSSSQYF.